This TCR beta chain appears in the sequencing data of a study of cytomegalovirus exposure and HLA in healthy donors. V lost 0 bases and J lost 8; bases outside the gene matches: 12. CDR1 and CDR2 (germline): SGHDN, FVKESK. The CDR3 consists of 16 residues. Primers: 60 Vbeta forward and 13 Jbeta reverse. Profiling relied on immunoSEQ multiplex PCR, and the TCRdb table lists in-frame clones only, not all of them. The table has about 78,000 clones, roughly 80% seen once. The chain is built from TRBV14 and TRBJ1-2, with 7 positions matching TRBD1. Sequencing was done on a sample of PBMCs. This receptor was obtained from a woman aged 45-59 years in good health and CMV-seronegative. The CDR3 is CASSQEPGQLFLGYTF. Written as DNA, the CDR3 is TGTGCCAGCAGCCAAGAACCGGGACAGCTTTTTCTGGGCTACACCTTC.